These T cell receptor beta chains were read from a single sample in a study of blood T cell repertoires in COVID-19. Produced via immunoSEQ multiplex PCR; TCRdb's table is partial and in-frame only. The data contain 20,000 to 25,000 clones, over 65% of them singletons. Sequencing was carried out using peripheral blood. These receptors all come from a human donor in a cohort sampled during active or convalescent COVID-19. The CDR3 runs from the conserved cysteine through the conserved F or W. The D gene is left open where the match is weak. Clone sizes are given selectively: once, few, many, or a class where the clone is expanded.

v_call	clone_size	d_call	j_call	cdr3_aa	cdr3_nt
TRBV5-4	-	TRBD1	TRBJ1-5	CASSALLVAGGPDSNQPQHF	TGTGCCAGCAGCGCGCTCCTGGTGGCAGGGGGGCCAGATAGCAATCAGCCCCAGCATTTT
TRBV6-5	-	TRBD1	TRBJ1-5	CASSRYTGGAQPQHF	TGTGCCAGCAGTCGTTATACAGGGGGGGCTCAGCCCCAGCATTTT
TRBV7-9	once	TRBD1	TRBJ1-4	CASSFDRDRGEKLFF	TGTGCCAGCAGCTTTGACCGGGACAGGGGCGAAAAACTGTTTTTT
TRBV30	few	TRBD1	TRBJ1-1	CAWSGLGRGRTEAFF	TGTGCCTGGAGCGGCCTGGGCAGGGGGAGGACTGAAGCTTTCTTT
TRBV19	few	TRBD1	TRBJ1-6	CASRVSPTGNSPLHF	TGTGCCAGTAGAGTCTCCCCGACAGGGAATTCACCCCTCCACTTT
TRBV4-1	-	TRBD1	TRBJ1-1	CASSQVGQEGITEAFF	TGCGCCAGCAGCCAAGTGGGACAGGAGGGTATCACTGAAGCTTTCTTT
TRBV4-3	-	TRBD2	TRBJ2-1	CASSQDPPVTSGFYNEQFF	TGCGCCAGCAGCCAAGATCCCCCCGTGACTAGCGGGTTCTACAATGAGCAGTTCTTC
TRBV5-1	-	-	TRBJ1-1	CASSLDRWENTEAFF	TGCGCCAGCAGCTTGGACAGGTGGGAGAACACTGAAGCTTTCTTT
TRBV30	-	TRBD1	TRBJ1-6	CACQRGQGSPLHF	TGTGCCTGTCAAAGGGGGCAGGGATCACCCCTCCACTTT
TRBV5-6	-	-	TRBJ2-3	CASSLLQVVNTQYF	TGTGCCAGCAGCTTGTTGCAGGTCGTGAATACGCAGTATTTT
TRBV6-5	-	TRBD1	TRBJ1-1	CASSQQGLVDTEAFF	TGTGCCAGCAGTCAACAGGGGCTGGTTGACACTGAAGCTTTCTTT
TRBV19	-	TRBD1	TRBJ2-1	CASSMGQAYNEQFF	TGTGCCAGTAGTATGGGACAGGCATACAATGAGCAGTTCTTC
TRBV5-1	-	-	TRBJ2-5	CASSLVGEETQYF	TGCGCCAGCAGCTTGGTCGGGGAAGAGACCCAGTACTTC
TRBV5-1	-	-	TRBJ1-1	CASSYGGDLFWTEAFF	TGCGCCAGCAGCTACGGAGGGGACCTTTTTTGGACTGAAGCTTTCTTT
TRBV9	-	-	TRBJ1-1	CASSVDVGSTEAFF	TGTGCCAGCAGCGTTGACGTCGGGAGCACTGAAGCTTTCTTT
TRBV7-9	-	-	TRBJ2-3	CASSLVSAGGDTQYF	TGTGCCAGCAGCTTAGTTTCGGCAGGAGGAGATACGCAGTATTTT
TRBV28	-	-	TRBJ2-5	CASSFERETQYF	TGTGCCAGCAGTTTTGAGAGAGAGACCCAGTACTTC
TRBV14	-	TRBD2	TRBJ2-5	CASSSGLAGGPKETQYF	TGTGCCAGCAGTTCGGGACTAGCGGGAGGGCCGAAGGAGACCCAGTACTTC
TRBV7-9	-	TRBD2	TRBJ2-7	CASSTKAGDDYEQYF	TGTGCCAGCAGCACGAAAGCGGGAGATGACTACGAGCAGTACTTC
TRBV5-8	-	-	TRBJ1-2	CASSVRLAPYGYTF	TGTGCCAGCAGCGTTCGATTAGCCCCATATGGCTACACCTTC
TRBV19	-	TRBD2	TRBJ2-1	CASSLLSGNEQFF	TGTGCCAGTAGTCTTCTTAGCGGGAATGAGCAGTTCTTC
TRBV19	-	TRBD1	TRBJ2-2	CASRGTGIAGELFF	TGTGCCAGCCGAGGGACAGGGATCGCCGGGGAGCTGTTTTTT
TRBV6-2/TRBV6-3	few	TRBD1	TRBJ1-6	CASSHPGQGNSPLHF	TGTGCCAGCAGCCATCCGGGACAGGGGAATTCACCCCTCCACTTT
TRBV3-1/TRBV3-2	-	TRBD1	TRBJ1-3	CASSHQTGRSGNTIYF	TGTGCCAGCAGCCACCAGACAGGGCGCTCTGGAAACACCATATATTTT
TRBV10-3	-	TRBD1	TRBJ2-1	CAANRGPYNEQFF	TGTGCCGCCAACAGGGGGCCATACAATGAGCAGTTCTTC
TRBV27	-	TRBD1	TRBJ2-6	CASKRRGRSGANVLTF	TGTGCCAGCAAGAGAAGGGGGCGTTCTGGGGCCAACGTCCTGACTTTC
TRBV6-5	-	-	TRBJ2-7	CASSYSEGSWFWEQYF	TGTGCCAGCAGTTACTCAGAAGGGAGCTGGTTTTGGGAGCAGTACTTC
TRBV6-5	-	-	TRBJ2-1	CASRVTGGVYNEQFF	TGTGCCAGCAGGGTGACAGGCGGCGTCTACAATGAGCAGTTCTTC
TRBV6-2/TRBV6-3	medium-sized	-	TRBJ2-5	CASSYSEVTQYF	TGTGCCAGCAGTTACTCGGAGGTGACCCAGTACTTC
TRBV5-6	-	-	TRBJ2-7	CASSLTGTQVFEEQYF	TGTGCCAGCAGCCTAACCGGGACACAGGTCTTTGAGGAGCAGTACTTC
TRBV27	-	TRBD1	TRBJ1-3	CASSRTGSTGNTIYF	TGTGCCAGCAGTCGGACAGGTTCCACTGGAAACACCATATATTTT
TRBV10-3	medium-sized	TRBD1	TRBJ2-1	CAAGDRANNEQFF	TGTGCCGCCGGGGACAGGGCCAACAATGAGCAGTTCTTC
TRBV5-6	once	-	TRBJ1-1	CASSLARGMRVMNTEAFF	TGTGCCAGCAGCTTGGCGAGGGGGATGAGGGTCATGAACACTGAAGCTTTCTTT
TRBV30	-	-	TRBJ2-4	CAWSNGAKNIQYF	TGTGCCTGGAGTAACGGAGCCAAAAACATTCAGTACTTC
TRBV3-1/TRBV3-2	-	-	TRBJ2-7	CASSQAIYGEQYF	TGTGCCAGCAGCCAAGCAATTTACGGCGAGCAGTACTTC
TRBV7-8	-	-	TRBJ1-1	CASRLGGRTEAFF	TGTGCCAGCAGATTGGGGGGTCGGACTGAAGCTTTCTTT
TRBV23-1	-	TRBD1	TRBJ2-6	CASSQSLGTGRGSGANVLTF	TGCGCCAGCAGTCAATCCTTGGGGACAGGGAGGGGATCTGGGGCCAACGTCCTGACTTTC
TRBV2	once	TRBD2	TRBJ2-3	CASSVPRTSGGANTDTQYF	TGTGCCAGCAGTGTTCCCCGGACTAGCGGGGGGGCCAACACAGATACGCAGTATTTT
TRBV6-4	once	-	TRBJ1-4	CASRPTPRGNEKLFF	TGTGCCAGCAGACCGACCCCGAGAGGGAATGAAAAACTGTTTTTT
TRBV20-1	few	-	TRBJ2-1	CSASQTHYEQFF	TGCAGTGCTAGTCAGACACACTATGAGCAGTTCTTC
TRBV7-2	-	-	TRBJ1-6	CASSSQGSSYNSPLHF	TGTGCCAGCAGCTCCCAGGGGTCCTCCTATAATTCACCCCTCCACTTT
TRBV4-1	-	-	TRBJ1-4	CASSHRGEEKLFF	TGCGCCAGCAGCCACAGGGGAGAGGAAAAACTGTTTTTT